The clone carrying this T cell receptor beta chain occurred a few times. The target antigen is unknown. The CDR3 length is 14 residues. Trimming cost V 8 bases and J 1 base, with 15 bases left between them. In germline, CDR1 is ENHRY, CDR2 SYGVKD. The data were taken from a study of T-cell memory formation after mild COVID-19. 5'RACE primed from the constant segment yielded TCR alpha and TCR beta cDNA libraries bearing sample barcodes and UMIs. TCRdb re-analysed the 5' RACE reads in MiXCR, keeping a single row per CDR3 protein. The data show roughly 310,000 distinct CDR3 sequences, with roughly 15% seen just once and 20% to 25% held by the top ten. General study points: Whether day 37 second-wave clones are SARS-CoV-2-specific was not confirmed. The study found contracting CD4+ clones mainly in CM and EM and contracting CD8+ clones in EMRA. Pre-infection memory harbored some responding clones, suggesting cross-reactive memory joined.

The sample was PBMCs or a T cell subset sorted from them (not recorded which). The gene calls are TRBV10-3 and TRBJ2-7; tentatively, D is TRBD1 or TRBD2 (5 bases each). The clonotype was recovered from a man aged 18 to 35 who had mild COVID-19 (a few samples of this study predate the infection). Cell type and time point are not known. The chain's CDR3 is CAIHQGTDSYEQYF. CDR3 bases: TGTGCCATCCACCAAGGGACGGATTCCTACGAGCAGTACTTC.